Following are 28 T cell receptor beta chains from one sample sequenced in a study of shared clonotypes between healthy human individuals. Here immunoSEQ multiplex PCR was the method, and the copy in TCRdb shows in-frame clones only, minus some. The sample has 2 million to 2.5 million clones, 85% to 95% seen once. Material: naive CD4+ T cells from PBMCs. Subset here: CD45RA+ positively selected. The receptors were gathered from a man aged 18 to 29 in good health. Some clones in this sample may be carry-over from other donors' samples.

The V and J genes are TRBV27 and TRBJ1-4; no definite D call. V dropped 2 bases and J dropped 0 bases, with 4 bases sitting between them. The CDR3 spans 14 residues. Germline V gives CDR1 MNHEY, CDR2 SMNVEV (reference sequence). Written as DNA, the CDR3 is TGTGCCAGCAGTTTACGTACAACTAATGAAAAACTGTTTTTT. Its translation is CASSLRTTNEKLFF. The variable domain in full, with the rest retrieved from reference TRBV27 and TRBJ1-4, is EAQVTQNPRYLITVTGKKLTVTCSQNMNHEYMSWYRQDPGLGLRQIYYSMNVEVTDKGDVPEGYKVSRKEKRNFPLILESPSPNQTSLYFCASSLRTTNEKLFFGSGTQLSVL.

This rearrangement joins TRBV4-3 to TRBJ2-3, with 8 bases that match TRBD2. Per germline, CDR1 LGHNA and CDR2 YSLEER. The V segment lost 3 bases and the J segment 6 bases; nucleotides outside the gene matches: 14. This CDR3 comprises 17 residues. The CDR3 loop is CASSQGAGGVKADTQYF. The CDR3 DNA follows: TGCGCCAGCAGCCAGGGGGCGGGGGGAGTCAAGGCGGATACGCAGTATTTT.

The chain links TRBV5-1 to TRBJ1-1, with D unclear. Germline CDR1 reads SGHRS; CDR2 reads YFSETQ. This CDR3 is built from 14 residues. Trimming took 0 bases from V and 1 from J, leaving 7 bases between them. CDR3: CASSLVQANTEAFF. The CDR3 region has the DNA TGCGCCAGCAGCTTGGTGCAGGCGAACACTGAAGCTTTCTTT.

This clone was found a few times. The rearrangement joins TRBV5-1 to TRBJ1-1; no clear D gene. The CDR3 is made up of 15 amino acids. Germline V CDR1 and CDR2: SGHRS, YFSETQ. V was cut by 3 bases and J by 1 base, with 13 bases left in between. CDR3 amino acids: CASSSGPPGNTEAFF. The CDR3 DNA is TGCGCCAGCAGCTCTGGTCCTCCGGGGAACACTGAAGCTTTCTTT.

To note about this clone: This sample includes further DNA sequences coding for the same CDR3. This chain uses TRBV5-1 with TRBJ2-7; 13 nucleotides agree with TRBD2. Germline V gene data show CDR1 as SGHRS and CDR2 as YFSETQ. With 4 bases clipped from V and 4 bases from J, the junction kept 5 bases outside the gene matches. This CDR3 has 15 amino acids. CDR3 sequence (DNA): TGCGCCAGCAGCCTAGGACTAGCGGGAGTATACGAGCAGTACTTC. Translation gives CASSLGLAGVYEQYF.

The chain uses TRBV7-8 and TRBJ1-2; no definite D call. CDR3 size: 14 residues. Per the germline V gene, CDR1 is SGHVS and CDR2 is FQNEAQ. Deletions cut 5 bases from V and 4 bases from J, with 14 bases between. The CDR3 DNA sequence: TGTGCCAGCAGCCTTCACCGGAGGGCCTATGGCTACACCTTC. It is translated as CASSLHRRAYGYTF. Based on the CDR3 plus reference TRBV7-8 and TRBJ1-2, the full variable domain is GAGVSQSPRYKVAKRGQDVALRCDPISGHVSLFWYQQALGQGPEFLTYFQNEAQLDKSGLPSDRFFAERPEGSVSTLKIQRTQQEDSAVYLCASSLHRRAYGYTFGSGTRLTVV.

This sequence joins TRBV5-1 and TRBJ1-1; weak D call: TRBD1 (5 bases). Trimming took 0 bases from V and 4 from J, leaving 10 bases between them. CDR1 is SGHRS and CDR2 is YFSETQ in the germline V gene. The CDR3 runs to 14 residues. CDR3 sequence: CASSLALGTTEAFF. DNA of the CDR3: TGCGCCAGCAGCTTGGCTCTGGGGACCACTGAAGCTTTCTTT.

This chain connects TRBV6-5 to TRBJ2-7; 8 bases are shared with TRBD2. Germline CDR1 is MNHEY and CDR2 is SVGAGI. This CDR3 has 15 amino acids. Losses at the gene ends were 7 bases for V and 2 bases for J; bases not matched to a gene: 10. The CDR3 bases are TGTGCCAGCAAAGTCCGGGAGGGGATTACCTACGAGCAGTACTTC. Protein product: CASKVREGITYEQYF.

This sequence joins TRBV23-1 and TRBJ2-7, with 9 positions matching TRBD1. Being an ORF, TRBV23-1 has a function that is uncertain. V dropped 2 bases and J dropped 2; count of bases not matched to a gene: 7. CDR3 length equals 16 residues. Here the CDR3 reads CASSQVRDRVAYEQYF. CDR3 sequence (DNA): TGCGCCAGCAGTCAAGTTCGGGACAGGGTCGCCTACGAGCAGTACTTC.

J is TRBJ2-5 and V is TRBV7-8; 8 bases map to TRBD1. There are 15 residues in the CDR3. Per germline, CDR1 SGHVS and CDR2 FQNEAQ. V lost 3 bases and J lost 2; bases outside the gene matches: 5. The CDR3 coding sequence is TGTGCCAGCAGCTTGTACCGGGACAGGCAAGAGACCCAGTACTTC. The encoded protein is CASSLYRDRQETQYF.

The chain employs TRBV28 and TRBJ2-4; 9 bases fit TRBD2. V lost 2 bases, J lost 8 bases, and 4 bases stayed unmatched. The CDR3 is made up of 14 amino acids. Germline CDR1 and CDR2: MDHEN and SYDVKM. The CDR3 protein is CASSLAGGPHIQYF. In DNA form, the CDR3 reads TGTGCCAGCAGTTTAGCGGGAGGGCCGCACATTCAGTACTTC. Complete variable domain (other parts from reference TRBV28 and TRBJ2-4): DVKVTQSSRYLVKRTGEKVFLECVQDMDHENMFWYRQDPGLGLRLIYFSYDVKMKEKGDIPEGYSVSREKKERFSLILESASTNQTSMYLCASSLAGGPHIQYFGAGTRLSVL.

The chain employs TRBV14 and TRBJ1-5, with TRBD1 as a possible D gene (5 bases). The CDR3 has 18 residues. Germline V gene lookup returns CDR1 SGHDN and CDR2 FVKESK. V lost 0 bases and J lost 0, with 15 bases in between. The DNA for the CDR3 is TGTGCCAGCAGCCAAGAATCAGGGTATAATTATAGCAATCAGCCCCAGCATTTT. Translated, it gives CASSQESGYNYSNQPQHF.

The chain employs TRBV10-3 and TRBJ1-4; no clear D. CDR1 and CDR2 (germline): ENHRY, SYGVKD. The CDR3 loop spans 15 amino acids. V gave up 4 bases and J gave up 6 bases, with 15 bases separating them. The CDR3, as DNA: TGTGCCATCAGTGTGAGAGGGCCGAGGGATGAAAAACTGTTTTTT. Its translation is CAISVRGPRDEKLFF.

This chain's CDR3 is CASRSLGSGGFGYTF. CDR3 coding DNA: TGTGCCAGCAGGTCACTAGGGTCAGGGGGCTTTGGCTACACCTTC. V gene TRBV6-5 combines with J gene TRBJ1-2, with TRBD1 matching over 8 bases. The CDR3 extends over 15 amino acids. Trimming at V came to 6 bases and at J to 7 bases, leaving 13 bases not matched to a gene. Looked up from germline, CDR1 is MNHEY and CDR2 is SVGAGI.

CDR3 sequence reads: CASRPTRNTEAFF. The CDR3 nucleotides read TGTGCCAGCAGGCCGACACGGAACACTGAAGCTTTCTTT. This rearrangement joins TRBV2 to TRBJ1-1, with D uncertain. The ends were cut back, 6 bases at V and 1 base at J, with 9 bases in the middle. The length of the CDR3 is 13 residues. Germline-derived CDR1 and CDR2 are SNHLY and FYNNEI.

This chain links TRBV28 with TRBJ2-7; 7 bases map to TRBD2. The CDR3 sequence is 15 residues long. The ends lost 5 bases at V and 0 bases at J; junction bases unmatched: 7. Germline loops: CDR1 MDHEN, CDR2 SYDVKM. CDR3 sequence (DNA): TGTGCCAGCAGTCTGCGGGGGTCCCTCTCCTACGAGCAGTACTTC. Amino acids: CASSLRGSLSYEQYF.

The V gene is TRBV11-3, the J gene TRBJ2-2, with a weak D call TRBD2 (6 bases). Germline V gene sequence: CDR1 SGHNT, CDR2 YENEEA. There are 17 residues in the CDR3. The V end lost 1 base, the J end lost 3 bases, and 15 bases lay between the germline ends. CDR3 region: CASSLVGYPGDTGELFF. CDR3 nucleotides: TGTGCCAGCAGCTTAGTTGGGTACCCGGGGGACACCGGGGAGCTGTTTTTT.

In its sample, this clone was seen once. The chain combines TRBV28 with TRBJ1-4; maybe TRBD1 (5 bases). The CDR3 is 14 residues long. The V gene's germline CDR1 is MDHEN and CDR2 SYDVKM. The V and J ends lost 0 bases and 7 bases respectively, with 9 bases between them. The CDR3 region is CASSLWQGAEKLFF. In nucleotides, the CDR3 is TGTGCCAGCAGTTTATGGCAGGGTGCTGAAAAACTGTTTTTT. The full variable domain, with the rest looked up from reference TRBV28 and TRBJ1-4, is DVKVTQSSRYLVKRTGEKVFLECVQDMDHENMFWYRQDPGLGLRLIYFSYDVKMKEKGDIPEGYSVSREKKERFSLILESASTNQTSMYLCASSLWQGAEKLFFGSGTQLSVL.

This clone was found once. The chain recombines TRBV5-6 with TRBJ2-7; possibly TRBD1 for D (6 bases). This CDR3 has 16 residues. Germline V gene data show CDR1 as SGHDT and CDR2 as YYEEEE. The V gene lost 5 bases and the J gene lost 0 bases, with 18 bases spanning the gap. The CDR3 sequence is CASSYRQARVSYEQYF. CDR3 DNA: TGTGCCAGCAGTTATAGACAGGCGAGAGTCTCCTACGAGCAGTACTTC.

The CDR3 protein is CASGGAGTGVNTEAFF. As DNA, the CDR3 is TGTGCCAGCGGTGGGGCGGGGACAGGGGTGAACACTGAAGCTTTCTTT. This chain connects TRBV6-1 to TRBJ1-1; 10 bases are shared with TRBD1. CDR1 and CDR2 from the germline V gene are MNHNS and SASEGT. The trim removed 8 bases at V and 0 bases at J, leaving 9 bases unmatched. The CDR3 is 16 residues long.

V gene TRBV29-1 combines with J gene TRBJ2-1, with D unclear. Trimming took off 3 bases at V and 6 bases at J, with 15 bases between the two ends. The CDR3 consists of 14 residues. Looked up from germline, CDR1 is SQVTM and CDR2 is ANQGSEA. DNA for the CDR3: TGCAGCGTTGATCCTTCATTGTATGGCAATGAGCAGTTCTTC. Residues: CSVDPSLYGNEQFF.

The V and J genes are TRBV7-3 and TRBJ2-2, with D perhaps being TRBD1 or TRBD2 (5 bases each). With 5 bases removed from V and 2 bases from J, the gap between germline ends came to 21 bases. The CDR3 length is 18 residues. Germline V gene data show CDR1 as SGHTA and CDR2 as FQGTGA. The CDR3 bases are TGTGCCAGCAGCCGCCGTGAGGGGCGGCTAAGTAACACCGGGGAGCTGTTTTTT. Protein sequence: CASSRREGRLSNTGELFF.

The chain recombines TRBV5-4 with TRBJ2-1; weak D call: TRBD2 (5 bases). CDR1 and CDR2 from the germline V gene are SGHNT and YYREEE (reference sequence). Trimming pared 0 bases from V and 2 bases from J, leaving 6 bases between. The CDR3 extends over 14 amino acids. CDR3 coding DNA: TGTGCCAGCAGCTTGGACGGGACCTACAATGAGCAGTTCTTC. Encoded protein: CASSLDGTYNEQFF.

For this clone: The junction does not match germline at one end; this may be a read error. The sample has other DNA sequences that encode this CDR3 too. V gene TRBV5-1 combines with J gene TRBJ1-4, with TRBD1 matching over 7 bases. CDR1 and CDR2 from the germline V gene are SGHRS and YFSETQ. The CDR3 totals 15 residues. The CDR3 protein is CASSLDRPTNEKLFF. The CDR3 DNA sequence: TGCGCCAGCAGTTTGGACAGGCCTACTAATGAAAAACTGTTTTTT.

The chain combines TRBV10-3 with TRBJ1-4, with no clear D. This CDR3 has 14 amino acids. CDR1 ENHRY and CDR2 SYGVKD come from the germline V gene. Trimming pared 0 bases from V and 8 bases from J, leaving 10 bases between. This CDR3 reads CAISESPSREKLFF. CDR3 DNA sequence: TGTGCCATCAGTGAGTCTCCCTCTCGGGAAAAACTGTTTTTT.

This clone appeared once. The chain has TRBV7-2 and TRBJ2-3, with a weak D call TRBD1 (5 bases). Germline CDR1 and CDR2: SGHTA and FQGNSA. V lost 2 bases, J lost 3 bases, and 18 bases lay in between. This CDR3 has 17 amino acids. CDR3: CASSLFLTGRRTDTQYF. The CDR3 DNA sequence: TGTGCCAGCAGCTTATTTCTAACAGGACGGCGGACAGATACGCAGTATTTT.

The chain uses TRBV6-6 and TRBJ1-1; D not certain. The CDR3 is 15 residues long. V lost 0 bases and J 0 bases, leaving 8 bases between the germline ends. Germline CDR1 reads MNHNY; CDR2 reads SVGAGI (reference sequence). The CDR3 loop reads CASSYSLGMNTEAFF. The CDR3 region has the DNA TGTGCCAGCAGTTACTCGTTAGGGATGAACACTGAAGCTTTCTTT.

The chain joins TRBV18 to TRBJ1-2, with 9 bases matching TRBD1. The CDR3 consists of 15 residues. Unmatched junction bases numbered 8, after V lost 3 bases and J lost 6 bases. Germline-derived CDR1 and CDR2 are KGHSH and LQKENI. The CDR3 here is CASSPRQGELNGYTF. For the CDR3, the DNA is TGTGCCAGCTCACCGAGACAGGGGGAGCTGAATGGCTACACCTTC.